This entry lists 19 T cell receptor beta chains sequenced from one sample in a study of beta chain features in type 1 diabetes. Antigens for these TCRs are unknown. Study-level points and caveats: A moderate, significant TCRB CDR3 shortening appeared in type 1 diabetes across four CD4+ subsets.

The authors reverse transcribed all of the isolated RNA, so sequencing captured expressed TCRB transcripts. This table comes from immunoSEQ multiplex PCR, and its TCRdb copy is limited to in-frame clones, with some not included. The top ten clones hold around 0.5% of a sample with 93,000 or so clones, under 30% of them seen once. Source material: central memory CD4+ T cells from blood. The receptors derive from a woman aged 18-30 years with type 1 diabetes.

The chain couples TRBV19 to TRBJ2-5; D may be TRBD2 (5 bases). The CDR3 is 16 amino acids. Germline-derived CDR1 and CDR2 are LNHDA and SQIVND (reference sequence). Trimming took 0 bases from V and 2 from J, leaving 13 bases between them. This CDR3 is CASSIDWRAPQETQYF. DNA of the CDR3: TGTGCCAGTAGTATAGATTGGCGGGCCCCTCAAGAGACCCAGTACTTC.

This chain links TRBV6-5 with TRBJ1-3, with D perhaps matching TRBD1 (5 bases). The CDR3 loop spans 14 amino acids. Germline loops: CDR1 MNHEY, CDR2 SVGAGI. V was shortened by 9 bases and J by 0 bases, with 12 bases between the two germline ends. CDR3 DNA sequence: TGTGCCAGTGCGGGGCATAACTCTGGAAACACCATATATTTT. It translates to CASAGHNSGNTIYF.

This clone was observed a few times. The J gene is TRBJ1-5, the V gene TRBV30; D gene ambiguous. The V gene lost 4 bases and the J gene lost 4 bases, with 11 bases spanning the gap. The V gene's germline CDR1 is GTSNPN and CDR2 SVGIG (reference sequence). The CDR3 consists of 13 residues. The CDR3 bases are TGTGCCTGGAACCGGGAAGGAAATCAGCCCCAGCATTTT. Translation: CAWNREGNQPQHF. The full variable domain, with the rest looked up from reference TRBV30 and TRBJ1-5, is SQTIHQWPATLVQPVGSPLSLECTVEGTSNPNLYWYRQAAGRGLQLLFYSVGIGQISSEVPQNLSASRPQDRQFILSSKKLLLSDSGFYLCAWNREGNQPQHFGDGTRLSIL.

This clone turned up a few times. The genes are TRBV2 and TRBJ2-4; the match to TRBD1 covers 7 bases. Trimming at V came to 7 bases and at J to 1 base, leaving 4 bases not matched to a gene. The germline gives CDR1 SNHLY, CDR2 FYNNEI. The CDR3 totals 14 residues. CDR3 in amino acids: CASIKDRAKNIQYF. CDR3 in DNA: TGTGCCAGCATAAAGGACAGGGCCAAAAACATTCAGTACTTC.

Remarks on this clone: The junction differs from germline at one of its ends, possibly a read error. This chain connects TRBV27 to TRBJ2-3, with TRBD2 matching over 7 bases. The CDR3 spans 15 residues. From germline, CDR1 is MNHEY and CDR2 SMNVEV (reference sequence). The CDR3: CAGRPTGGGRYTQYF. The CDR3 DNA follows: TGTGCCGGCAGACCGACCGGGGGAGGGAGGTATACGCAGTATTTT.

The chain carries TRBV5-1 and TRBJ1-1; TRBD1 is a possible D gene (5 bases). In germline, CDR1 is SGHRS, CDR2 YFSETQ. The CDR3 has 13 amino acids. Trimming pared 0 bases from V and 3 bases from J, leaving 6 bases between. This CDR3 reads CASSLVGDTEAFF. The CDR3 DNA reads TGCGCCAGCAGCTTGGTAGGGGACACTGAAGCTTTCTTT. Combining the CDR3 with reference TRBV5-1 and TRBJ1-1 gives the whole variable domain KAGVTQTPRYLIKTRGQQVTLSCSPISGHRSVSWYQQTPGQGLQFLFEYFSETQRNKGNFPGRFSGRQFSNSRSEMNVSTLELGDSALYLCASSLVGDTEAFFGQGTRLTVV.

This clone was counted only a few times. The chain is built from TRBV4-3 and TRBJ1-2; 9 bases are a match to TRBD1. The V and J ends lost 5 bases and 4 bases, in that order; junction bases with no gene match: 2. The CDR3 extends over 13 amino acids. Germline lookup yields CDR1 LGHNA and CDR2 YSLEER. The CDR3 sequence is CASSWTGAYGYTF. Written as DNA, the CDR3 is TGCGCCAGCAGCTGGACAGGGGCCTATGGCTACACCTTC.

This clone was counted between two and nine times. This rearrangement joins TRBV5-1 to TRBJ1-1; D call uncertain. Trimming pared 5 bases from V and 1 base from J, leaving 12 bases between. From germline, CDR1 is SGHRS and CDR2 YFSETQ. The CDR3 loop spans 14 amino acids. CDR3: CASRRSSSNTEAFF. CDR3 sequence (DNA): TGCGCCAGCAGACGGAGCTCTTCGAACACTGAAGCTTTCTTT. Variable domain in full (rest from reference TRBV5-1 and TRBJ1-1): KAGVTQTPRYLIKTRGQQVTLSCSPISGHRSVSWYQQTPGQGLQFLFEYFSETQRNKGNFPGRFSGRQFSNSRSEMNVSTLELGDSALYLCASRRSSSNTEAFFGQGTRLTVV.

This clone was seen a few times. The CDR3 reads CASSSPGTGKGEQYV. In nucleotides, the CDR3 is TGTGCCAGCAGTTCACCCGGGACAGGGAAGGGCGAGCAGTACGTC. The rearrangement uses TRBV28 and TRBJ2-7, with TRBD1 matching 9 bases. Germline V CDR1 and CDR2: MDHEN, SYDVKM. Trimming removed 4 bases from V and 6 bases from J; junction bases left unmatched: 10. This CDR3 spans 15 amino acids.

The V call is TRBV11-2, the J call TRBJ1-2; D not resolved. This CDR3 has 17 residues. Germline V gene sequence: CDR1 SGHAT, CDR2 FQNNGV. V lost 3 bases and J lost 1, with 18 bases in between. The CDR3 bases are TGTGCCAGCAGCTTGAGTGCGTGGGCAGCAAATAACTATGGCTACACCTTC. Its translation is CASSLSAWAANNYGYTF.

This clone was found a few times. This chain connects TRBV6-6 to TRBJ2-1, with TRBD2 as a possible D gene (6 bases). This CDR3 region has 15 residues. Deletions cut 1 base from V and 7 bases from J, with 14 bases between. CDR1 MNHNY and CDR2 SVGAGI come from the germline V gene (reference sequence). The CDR3 loop is CASSYFPGEDNEQFF. DNA for the CDR3: TGTGCCAGCAGTTACTTCCCGGGAGAAGATAATGAGCAGTTCTTC.

This clone was picked up a small number of times. The V and J genes are TRBV29-1 and TRBJ1-1; D perhaps matches TRBD1 (6 bases). CDR1 SQVTM and CDR2 ANQGSEA come from the germline V gene. This CDR3 contains 15 residues. The V end lost 0 bases, the J end lost 1 base, and 12 bases lay between the germline ends. The CDR3 DNA reads as TGCAGCGTTGAAGATAGGGGGACCACGAACACTGAAGCTTTCTTT. Residues: CSVEDRGTTNTEAFF.

This clone was detected only a few times. The rearrangement joins TRBV6-6 to TRBJ1-2; D unclear. The CDR3 is 14 amino acids. The V end was cut by 6 bases, the J end by 2 bases, with 13 bases between. Germline V gene sequence: CDR1 MNHNY, CDR2 SVGAGI (reference sequence). The CDR3 DNA is TGTGCCAGCAGCCCGACAACAAGCAACTATGGCTACACCTTC. Encoded protein: CASSPTTSNYGYTF.

V is TRBV5-1 and J is TRBJ2-7; D call uncertain. Germline V lookup: CDR1 SGHRS, CDR2 YFSETQ. Trimming removed 0 bases from V and 3 bases from J, with 7 bases in between. This CDR3 spans 13 amino acids. The CDR3 spells CASSLGRSYEQYF. CDR3 bases: TGCGCCAGCAGCTTGGGGAGAAGCTACGAGCAGTACTTC. Full variable domain (outside the CDR3, taken from reference TRBV5-1 and TRBJ2-7): KAGVTQTPRYLIKTRGQQVTLSCSPISGHRSVSWYQQTPGQGLQFLFEYFSETQRNKGNFPGRFSGRQFSNSRSEMNVSTLELGDSALYLCASSLGRSYEQYFGPGTRLTVT.

This chain joins TRBV6-6 and TRBJ1-3; TRBD1 is a possible D gene (6 bases). Trimming cost V 9 bases and J 0 bases, with 12 bases left between them. From germline, CDR1 is MNHNY and CDR2 SVGAGI (reference sequence). The CDR3 is made up of 14 amino acids. CDR3 DNA: TGTGCCAGTACGGACAGCAACTCTGGAAACACCATATATTTT. Translation: CASTDSNSGNTIYF.

V usage is TRBV28 and J usage is TRBJ2-1; 10 nucleotides line up with TRBD2. V was pared by 1 base and J by 8 bases, with 5 bases of the junction left unmatched. CDR3 size: 15 residues. Per the germline V gene, CDR1 is MDHEN and CDR2 is SYDVKM. The CDR3 sequence: CASSLSASGSHEQFF. The CDR3 bases are TGTGCCAGCAGTTTATCGGCTAGCGGGAGCCATGAGCAGTTCTTC. Looking up the rest from reference TRBV28 and TRBJ2-1 gives the full variable domain: DVKVTQSSRYLVKRTGEKVFLECVQDMDHENMFWYRQDPGLGLRLIYFSYDVKMKEKGDIPEGYSVSREKKERFSLILESASTNQTSMYLCASSLSASGSHEQFFGPGTRLTVL.

The DNA for the CDR3 is TGTGCCAGCAGCTTGTACCTCCAATCGGGTGAAAAACTGTTTTTT. As protein: CASSLYLQSGEKLFF. The chain is built from TRBV5-6 and TRBJ1-4; D gene ambiguous. V dropped 1 base and J dropped 7 bases, with 14 bases sitting between them. The CDR3 loop spans 15 amino acids. CDR1 and CDR2 (germline): SGHDT, YYEEEE.

The CDR3: CASRQGAGNYGYTF. For the CDR3, the DNA is TGTGCCAGTCGACAGGGGGCAGGAAACTATGGCTACACCTTC. The rearrangement links TRBV19 to TRBJ1-2; 10 bases agree with TRBD1. This CDR3 has 14 residues. Germline CDR1 is LNHDA and CDR2 is SQIVND (reference sequence). V was pared by 8 bases and J by 2 bases, with 5 bases of the junction left unmatched.

As concerns this clone: Other DNA sequences from this sample encode an identical CDR3 as well. This chain connects TRBV19 to TRBJ2-5; 7 nucleotides line up with TRBD2. The CDR3 contains 15 residues. Germline V CDR1 and CDR2: LNHDA, SQIVND (reference sequence). Unmatched junction bases numbered 7, after V lost 1 base and J lost 5 bases. CDR3 DNA sequence: TGTGCCAGTAGTATAGGCGGGAGCCCAGGGGAGACCCAGTACTTC. Protein product: CASSIGGSPGETQYF.